The 32 T cell receptor beta chains reported below all come from one sample, sequenced in a study of blood T cell repertoires in COVID-19. Data came from immunoSEQ multiplex PCR; TCRdb stores just in-frame clones and leaves some out. The data hold 120,000 to 150,000 clones, with approximately 84% observed a single time. The specimen sequenced was PBMCs or T cells enriched from blood (not recorded which). Every receptor here comes from a woman between 50 and 59 years old with acute COVID-19.

The chain couples TRBV6-2 or TRBV6-3 to TRBJ2-7; D gene ambiguous. The CDR3 loop spans 11 amino acids. The V and J ends lost 4 bases and 3 bases respectively, with 4 bases between them. Germline lookup yields CDR1 MNHEY and CDR2 SVGEGT. In DNA, the CDR3 is TGTGCCAGCAGTTCCTACTACGAGCAGTACTTC. Translated, it gives CASSSYYEQYF.

The chain joins TRBV7-9 to TRBJ2-3, with D hard to call. The CDR3 is 13 residues long. The V gene's germline CDR1 is SEHNR and CDR2 FQNEAQ (reference sequence). Trimming cost V 7 bases and J 2 bases, with 10 bases left between them. This CDR3 reads CASTPPITDTQYF. DNA for the CDR3: TGTGCCAGCACCCCCCCCATCACAGATACGCAGTATTTT. Full variable domain (rest looked up from reference TRBV7-9 and TRBJ2-3): DTGVSQNPRHKITKRGQNVTFRCDPISEHNRLYWYRQTLGQGPEFLTYFQNEAQLEKSRLLSDRFSAERPKGSFSTLEIQRTEQGDSAMYLCASTPPITDTQYFGPGTRLTVL.

The V call is TRBV2, the J call TRBJ2-2, with D perhaps matching TRBD2 (7 bases). V was trimmed by 4 bases and J by 3 bases, leaving 18 bases between them. The germline CDR1 and CDR2 sequences are SNHLY and FYNNEI. This CDR3 region has 17 residues. CDR3 DNA sequence: TGTGCCAGCAGTGTGGTGTTAGGAGGGGGGGACACCGGGGAGCTGTTTTTT. Translating gives CASSVVLGGGDTGELFF.

This clone was detected only a few times. The J gene is TRBJ1-2, the V gene TRBV28, with D tentatively TRBD1 (6 bases). From germline, CDR1 is MDHEN and CDR2 SYDVKM. The CDR3 runs 11 residues. V was pared by 4 bases and J by 6 bases, with 6 bases between. CDR3 sequence: CASSYRDGYTF. The CDR3 DNA reads TGTGCCAGCAGTTACAGGGATGGCTACACCTTC.

This clone has a handful of counts. CDR3 sequence: CASSIDWVGAGYNEQFF. Written as DNA, the CDR3 is TGTGCCAGTAGTATAGATTGGGTGGGAGCGGGATACAATGAGCAGTTCTTC. The chain joins TRBV19 to TRBJ2-1, with TRBD2 identical over 7 bases. This CDR3 is built from 17 residues. V was pared by 0 bases and J by 4 bases, with 9 bases of the junction left unmatched. The germline V gene has CDR1 LNHDA and CDR2 SQIVND (reference sequence).

This chain connects TRBV11-1 to TRBJ2-1; D is unresolved. The V gene lost 5 bases and the J gene lost 10 bases, with 21 bases spanning the gap. CDR1 is SGHAT and CDR2 is FQDESV in the germline V gene (reference sequence). The CDR3 loop spans 15 amino acids. CDR3 region: CASSPRLGSGLEQFF. Here the CDR3 DNA reads TGTGCCAGCAGCCCCCGACTGGGTTCCGGGTTAGAGCAGTTCTTC.

This clone was counted a few times. The chain couples TRBV4-3 to TRBJ1-3; tentatively, D is TRBD1 (6 bases). Germline loops: CDR1 LGHNA, CDR2 YSLEER. V gave up 0 bases and J gave up 2 bases, with 11 bases separating them. This CDR3 is 16 amino acids long. CDR3 region: CASSQEAGATGNTIYF. CDR3 bases: TGCGCCAGCAGCCAAGAGGCGGGGGCAACTGGAAACACCATATATTTT.

The chain uses TRBV13 and TRBJ1-2; unclear D gene. With 2 bases removed from V and 5 bases from J, the gap between germline ends came to 12 bases. In germline, CDR1 is PRHDT, CDR2 FYEKMQ (reference sequence). The CDR3 sequence is 14 residues long. As DNA, the CDR3 is TGTGCCAGCAGCTTACGAGGGCTGCGGTATGGCTACACCTTC. It is translated as CASSLRGLRYGYTF.

The chain joins TRBV18 to TRBJ1-5; D may be TRBD1 (5 bases). CDR1 is KGHSH, CDR2 LQKENI, per germline. The V and J ends lost 1 base and 5 bases respectively, with 6 bases between them. This CDR3 comprises 13 residues. CDR3 nucleotides: TGTGCCAGCTCACCACGGGGGGATCAGCCCCAGCATTTT. This gives the protein CASSPRGDQPQHF.

The J gene is TRBJ1-2, the V gene TRBV6-5; 9 positions agree with TRBD1. Germline V gives CDR1 MNHEY, CDR2 SVGAGI. Unmatched junction bases numbered 12, after V lost 8 bases and J lost 8 bases. There are 14 residues in the CDR3. The DNA of the CDR3 is TGTGCCAGCGCGGGGGGACAGGGCCCCTGGGGCTACACCTTC. The encoded protein is CASAGGQGPWGYTF.

This rearrangement joins TRBV19 to TRBJ2-7; tentative D call: TRBD2 (6 bases). Trimming shortened V by 3 bases and J by 5 bases, and 14 bases separated the two germline ends. The germline V gene encodes CDR1 LNHDA and CDR2 SQIVND (reference sequence). This CDR3 is 14 amino acids long. The CDR3 DNA is TGTGCCAGTAGTATTGGGCCGCTAGCGAACGAGCAGTACTTC. Translating gives CASSIGPLANEQYF.

This clone was observed a handful of times. The chain has TRBV3-1 (or the pseudogene TRBV3-2) and TRBJ1-2, with D tentatively TRBD1 (6 bases). The CDR3 runs 16 residues. The V gene's germline CDR1 is LGHDT and CDR2 YNNKEL (reference sequence). V gave up 6 bases and J gave up 8 bases, with 25 bases separating them. Here the CDR3 reads CASSNSPGEEGRGYTF. For the CDR3, the DNA is TGTGCCAGCAGTAACAGCCCAGGGGAAGAGGGCAGGGGCTACACCTTC.

The chain recombines TRBV12-3 or TRBV12-4 with TRBJ1-1, with D possibly being TRBD1 (5 bases). The CDR3 has 11 residues. Trimming removed 8 bases at V and 8 bases at J, with 12 bases between. CDR3 residues: CASGLEGEAFF. The CDR3 DNA sequence: TGTGCCAGCGGGCTGGAGGGGGAAGCTTTCTTT.

This clone has more than one count but fewer than ten. CDR3 DNA: TGTGCCTGGGGAAACTCGGGGACAGGGGGGACGCAGTATTTT. Translation gives CAWGNSGTGGTQYF. The chain has TRBV30 and TRBJ2-3; 11 bases map to TRBD1. The junction had 10 bases not matched to a gene; V was cut back by 5 bases and J by 9 bases. This CDR3 comprises 14 residues. Germline V gives CDR1 GTSNPN, CDR2 SVGIG (reference sequence).

V gene TRBV11-3 combines with J gene TRBJ2-5, with TRBD2 matching over 10 bases. This CDR3 has 15 amino acids. The germline V gene encodes CDR1 SGHNT and CDR2 YENEEA. V lost 5 bases, J lost 4 bases, and 7 bases stayed unmatched. Here the CDR3 reads CASSALAGDRETQYF. The CDR3 coding sequence is TGTGCCAGCAGCGCCCTAGCGGGGGACCGAGAGACCCAGTACTTC. Drawing the rest from reference TRBV11-3 and TRBJ2-5, the complete variable domain is EAGVVQSPRYKIIEKKQPVAFWCNPISGHNTLYWYLQNLGQGPELLIRYENEEAVDDSQLPKDRFSAERLKGVDSTLKIQPAELGDSAVYLCASSALAGDRETQYFGPGTRLLVL.

CDR3 sequence: CASSHNRGEDYGYTF. In DNA form, the CDR3 reads TGTGCCAGCAGCCACAACAGGGGGGAAGACTATGGCTACACCTTC. The rearrangement uses TRBV2 and TRBJ1-2, with TRBD1 matching over 8 bases. CDR1 and CDR2 (germline): SNHLY, FYNNEI. This CDR3 region has 15 residues. The trim removed 6 bases at V and 3 bases at J, leaving 9 bases unmatched.

As regards this clone: An end of the junction differs from the germline gene, which may be a read error. Other nucleotide sequences in the sample specify the same CDR3. The chain is built from TRBV28 and TRBJ1-2; D call uncertain. CDR3 length: 11 amino acids. The germline V gene has CDR1 MDHEN and CDR2 SYDVKM. The CDR3 is CASSSNYGYTF. In DNA, the CDR3 is TGTGCCAGCAGCTCTAATTATGGCTACACCTTC.

CDR3 DNA sequence: TGTGCCAGCAGCACGACAGGGGGCGCTCGGTACGAGCAGTACTTC. Protein sequence: CASSTTGGARYEQYF. This chain joins TRBV7-3 and TRBJ2-7; TRBD1 agrees at 10 bases. Germline CDR1 and CDR2: SGHTA and FQGTGA. The CDR3 is 15 amino acids. V was pared by 5 bases and J by 4 bases, with 8 bases of the junction left unmatched. Based on the CDR3 plus reference TRBV7-3 and TRBJ2-7, the full variable domain is GAGVSQTPSNKVTEKGKYVELRCDPISGHTALYWYRQSLGQGPEFLIYFQGTGAADDSGLPNDRFFAVRPEGSVSTLKIQRTERGDSAVYLCASSTTGGARYEQYFGPGTRLTVT.

V is TRBV9 and J is TRBJ2-5; 10 bases map to TRBD2. The V and J ends lost 3 bases and 3 bases, in that order; junction bases with no gene match: 2. This CDR3 contains 14 residues. Germline V lookup: CDR1 SGDLS, CDR2 YYNGEE. In DNA, the CDR3 is TGTGCCAGCAGCGGAGCGGGAGGGGAAGAGACCCAGTACTTC. It is translated as CASSGAGGEETQYF.

The chain is built from TRBV18 and TRBJ1-1, with 12 bases that match TRBD1. The CDR3 totals 14 residues. V dropped 6 bases and J dropped 5; count of bases not matched to a gene: 4. Germline V gene lookup returns CDR1 KGHSH and CDR2 LQKENI. The chain's CDR3 is CASSRDRGRTEAFF. DNA of the CDR3: TGTGCCAGCTCGCGGGACAGGGGGCGAACTGAAGCTTTCTTT.

This chain uses TRBV7-3 with TRBJ1-2; 10 nucleotides line up with TRBD1. CDR3 length: 17 amino acids. Germline-derived CDR1 and CDR2 are SGHTA and FQGTGA. V lost 8 bases and J lost 1; bases outside the gene matches: 13. CDR3 region: CASGDRPGQGRNYGYTF. Written as DNA, the CDR3 is TGTGCCAGCGGGGACCGACCGGGACAGGGGCGTAACTATGGCTACACCTTC. Filled out from reference TRBV7-3 and TRBJ1-2, the complete variable domain reads GAGVSQTPSNKVTEKGKYVELRCDPISGHTALYWYRQSLGQGPEFLIYFQGTGAADDSGLPNDRFFAVRPEGSVSTLKIQRTERGDSAVYLCASGDRPGQGRNYGYTFGSGTRLTVV.

The genes are TRBV5-8 and TRBJ1-2, with 9 bases that match TRBD1. CDR3 length equals 13 residues. In germline, CDR1 is SGHTS, CDR2 YDEGEE. The ends lost 4 bases at V and 6 bases at J; junction bases unmatched: 4. For the CDR3, the DNA is TGTGCCAGCAGCCCGGACAGGGGCCATGGCTACACCTTC. Its translation: CASSPDRGHGYTF.

The V call is TRBV4-3, the J call TRBJ2-7; 10 bases agree with TRBD2. The CDR3 is 16 amino acids. Trimming at V came to 3 bases and at J to 6 bases, leaving 11 bases not matched to a gene. CDR1 LGHNA and CDR2 YSLEER come from the germline V gene. The DNA for the CDR3 is TGCGCCAGCAGCCACCTAGCCGGGACTAGCGACTCCGAGCAGTACTTC. The encoded protein is CASSHLAGTSDSEQYF.

The chain has TRBV7-7 and TRBJ2-3, with D tentatively TRBD1 (6 bases). Trimming pared 5 bases from V and 3 bases from J, leaving 15 bases between. The CDR3 has 15 residues. Germline V gene lookup returns CDR1 SSHAT and CDR2 FNYEAQ (reference sequence). This CDR3 is CASSHGQTLTDTQYF. The DNA for the CDR3 is TGTGCCAGCAGCCACGGACAGACATTAACAGATACGCAGTATTTT.

This clone came up once. V gene TRBV7-6 combines with J gene TRBJ2-2, with 8 nucleotides matching TRBD1. Trimming at V came to 1 base and at J to 4 bases, leaving 8 bases not matched to a gene. The CDR3 extends over 17 amino acids. Germline CDR1 SGHVS, CDR2 FNYEAQ. The CDR3 is CASSLGAQGAVTGELFF. In DNA form, the CDR3 reads TGTGCCAGCAGCTTAGGTGCTCAGGGGGCGGTCACCGGGGAGCTGTTTTTT.

The chain recombines TRBV6-5 with TRBJ2-1, with TRBD2 matching over 9 bases. Germline values: CDR1 MNHEY, CDR2 SVGAGI. Losses at the gene ends were 8 bases for V and 7 bases for J; bases not matched to a gene: 12. The CDR3 runs 15 residues. As DNA, the CDR3 is TGTGCCAGCTCCAAGGGGGCTAGCGGGACTAATGAGCAGTTCTTC. It encodes CASSKGASGTNEQFF.

The CDR3 reads CASTASGLPSNIQYF. The CDR3 DNA reads as TGTGCCAGCACCGCCTCAGGCCTTCCCTCGAACATTCAGTACTTC. This sequence joins TRBV7-3 and TRBJ2-4; unclear D gene. The V end was cut by 7 bases, the J end by 7 bases, with 20 bases between. The germline V gene encodes CDR1 SGHTA and CDR2 FQGTGA. The CDR3 covers 15 residues.

The rearrangement joins TRBV7-2 to TRBJ1-3; possible D gene TRBD1, 6 bases. Germline values: CDR1 SGHTA, CDR2 FQGNSA. V gave up 5 bases and J gave up 0 bases, with 11 bases separating them. The CDR3 runs 15 residues. CDR3 sequence reads: CASSPRGGSGNTIYF. In DNA form, the CDR3 reads TGTGCCAGCAGCCCCAGGGGCGGCTCTGGAAACACCATATATTTT.

V usage is TRBV10-1 and J usage is TRBJ2-3; tentative D call: TRBD1 (6 bases). Trimming took 6 bases from V and 4 from J, leaving 11 bases between them. Per the germline V gene, CDR1 is WNHNN and CDR2 is SYGVQD (reference sequence). The CDR3 sequence is 13 residues long. The CDR3: CASRGTFSDTQYF. Here the CDR3 DNA reads TGCGCCAGCAGGGGGACATTCTCAGATACGCAGTATTTT.

V gene TRBV7-9 combines with J gene TRBJ1-6; 9 positions match TRBD1. The CDR3 has 15 amino acids. Losses at the gene ends were 5 bases for V and 9 bases for J; bases not matched to a gene: 8. Germline V gene lookup returns CDR1 SEHNR and CDR2 FQNEAQ (reference sequence). The DNA for the CDR3 is TGTGCCAGCAGCCCAGACACAGGGGGCATTTCACCCCTCCACTTT. Amino acids: CASSPDTGGISPLHF.

The chain combines TRBV4-2 with TRBJ2-7, with 7 bases lining up with TRBD1. This CDR3 is built from 16 residues. V shed 4 bases and J 1 base; nucleotides not matched to a gene: 10. Per the germline V gene, CDR1 is LGHNA and CDR2 is YNFKEQ. The CDR3 nucleotides are TGTGCCAGCAGCCGCGACCCGGGACAGATATCCTACGAGCAGTACTTC. Residues: CASSRDPGQISYEQYF.

This clone was recorded only once. The chain recombines TRBV18 with TRBJ2-5; TRBD1 matches at 7 bases. J was trimmed by 5 bases and V by 5 bases; bases with no gene match: 8. The CDR3 has 14 amino acids. The germline V gene encodes CDR1 KGHSH and CDR2 LQKENI. The CDR3 reads CASSTGTEGETQYF. CDR3 in DNA: TGTGCCAGCTCAACCGGGACAGAGGGGGAGACCCAGTACTTC.